The 30 T cell receptor beta chains presented below share a single source sample, sequenced in a study of a mutant IDH1 vaccine in newly diagnosed glioma. Method: immunoSEQ multiplex PCR; TCRdb's copy keeps in-frame clones and lacks some. The sample holds about 92,000 clones; 80% are singletons and the top ten take 7.5%. The time point was: baseline, week 1 (first vaccination visit). Treatment given: pre-vaccination baseline after standard-of-care therapy. The source was PBMCs, collected from a glioma patient treated with radiotherapy, temozolomide or both. These receptor sequences come from a man between 40 and 49 years old with glioma.

The chain joins TRBV6-4 to TRBJ1-5, with 9 bases matching TRBD1. Germline V lookup: CDR1 MRHNA, CDR2 SNTAGT. This CDR3 has 15 residues. Trimming removed 6 bases from V and 6 bases from J; junction bases left unmatched: 9. The CDR3 coding sequence is TGTGCCAGCAGGGCGACAGGGGGAGGTGGTCAGCCCCAGCATTTT. Translating it yields CASRATGGGGQPQHF.

V gene TRBV6-1 combines with J gene TRBJ2-1, with D maybe TRBD1 (5 bases). V was trimmed by 9 bases and J by 4 bases, leaving 19 bases between them. The CDR3 totals 15 residues. Germline CDR1 is MNHNS and CDR2 is SASEGT. In nucleotides, the CDR3 is TGTGCCAGAGGAGACTTCAGGGAATCTTACAATGAGCAGTTCTTC. It yields the protein CARGDFRESYNEQFF.

This rearrangement joins TRBV11-1 to TRBJ2-6; D not resolved. This CDR3 is 15 amino acids long. V dropped 7 bases and J dropped 0 bases, with 10 bases sitting between them. Germline V gives CDR1 SGHAT, CDR2 FQDESV (reference sequence). CDR3 nucleotide sequence: TGTGCCAGCACCTCAGGAATCTCTGGGGCCAACGTCCTGACTTTC. Translating gives CASTSGISGANVLTF. The variable domain in full, completed from reference TRBV11-1 and TRBJ2-6, reads EAEVAQSPRYKITEKSQAVAFWCDPISGHATLYWYRQILGQGPELLVQFQDESVVDDSQLPKDRFSAERLKGVDSTLKIQPAELGDSAMYLCASTSGISGANVLTFGAGSRLTVL.

This sequence joins TRBV25-1 and TRBJ2-1; D uncertain. Trimming pared 3 bases from V and 2 bases from J, leaving 11 bases between. The germline V gene encodes CDR1 MGHDK and CDR2 SYGVNS. This CDR3 comprises 15 residues. CDR3 loop: CASSDPQIPYNEQFF. The CDR3 DNA reads as TGTGCCAGCAGTGATCCCCAAATCCCCTACAATGAGCAGTTCTTC.

This rearrangement joins TRBV6-6 to TRBJ2-7; 8 bases align to TRBD2. The CDR3 has 15 residues. V lost 5 bases and J lost 5; bases outside the gene matches: 11. Germline-derived CDR1 and CDR2 are MNHNY and SVGAGI (reference sequence). CDR3 in amino acids: CASSPIPGLVNEQYF. The CDR3 nucleotides are TGTGCCAGCAGTCCAATTCCGGGACTAGTGAACGAGCAGTACTTC.

This clone has a count of ten or more. The genes are TRBV6-5 and TRBJ2-2; D uncertain. CDR1 and CDR2 from the germline V gene are MNHEY and SVGAGI. The CDR3 is 11 residues long. Trimming took off 5 bases at V and 8 bases at J, with 6 bases between the two ends. Here the CDR3 reads CASSRQGELFF. CDR3 nucleotide sequence: TGTGCCAGCAGTCGACAAGGGGAGCTGTTTTTT.

The CDR3 bases are TGTGCCAGCACCCCCTTAAGAGGGCCCCGGGAGGCCCAGTACTTC. It encodes CASTPLRGPREAQYF. The chain uses TRBV7-9 and TRBJ2-5; 7 bases align to TRBD2. V lost 7 bases and J lost 9; bases outside the gene matches: 17. The CDR3 totals 15 residues. CDR1 is SEHNR and CDR2 is FQNEAQ in the germline V gene (reference sequence).

The chain joins TRBV6-5 to TRBJ2-1; possibly TRBD2 for D (5 bases). Germline loops: CDR1 MNHEY, CDR2 SVGAGI. The CDR3 runs to 15 residues. Deletions cut 6 bases from V and 10 bases from J, with 22 bases between. The CDR3 loop reads CASRMRATARGEQFF. The CDR3 nucleotides read TGTGCCAGCAGAATGAGGGCTACCGCCCGAGGGGAGCAGTTCTTC.

The V and J genes are TRBV10-2 and TRBJ1-1; D remains ambiguous. The CDR3 loop spans 13 amino acids. Germline CDR1 and CDR2: WSHSY and SAAADI. The V and J ends lost 2 bases and 6 bases respectively, with 10 bases between them. CDR3 residues: CASSENGPAEAFF. The CDR3 nucleotides read TGCGCCAGCAGTGAGAATGGACCGGCTGAAGCTTTCTTT.

The chain employs TRBV6-5 and TRBJ2-2; the D call may be TRBD1 or TRBD2 (5 bases each). V was pared by 4 bases and J by 7 bases, with 16 bases between. Germline-derived CDR1 and CDR2 are MNHEY and SVGAGI. The CDR3 covers 15 residues. CDR3 bases: TGTGCCAGCAGTTCCTCCGGGGCCCAGGACGGGGAGCTGTTTTTT. Translating it yields CASSSSGAQDGELFF.

This chain connects TRBV6-6 to TRBJ2-7, with 7 nucleotides matching TRBD2. The CDR3 is 14 residues long. The ends lost 8 bases at V and 7 bases at J; junction bases unmatched: 14. Germline CDR1 MNHNY, CDR2 SVGAGI (reference sequence). CDR3 coding DNA: TGTGCCAGCCTGGGACTGGCGGGAGCGGGTGAGCAGTACTTC. Its translation: CASLGLAGAGEQYF.

V usage is TRBV30 and J usage is TRBJ1-6; a weak D match, TRBD1 (6 bases). CDR3 length: 15 amino acids. V was shortened by 0 bases and J by 12 bases, with 18 bases between the two germline ends. Per germline, CDR1 GTSNPN and CDR2 SVGIG (reference sequence). In DNA form, the CDR3 reads TGTGCCTGGAGTGTACCTCTCTTAGGGGGGCAACCCCTCCACTTT. It yields the protein CAWSVPLLGGQPLHF. The whole variable domain, filled in from reference TRBV30 and TRBJ1-6, reads SQTIHQWPATLVQPVGSPLSLECTVEGTSNPNLYWYRQAAGRGLQLLFYSVGIGQISSEVPQNLSASRPQDRQFILSSKKLLLSDSGFYLCAWSVPLLGGQPLHFGNGTRLTVT.

This chain uses TRBV5-4 with TRBJ2-1; TRBD2 might be the D (5 bases). The CDR3 sequence is 17 residues long. The V end was cut by 3 bases, the J end by 0 bases, with 16 bases between. CDR1 is SGHNT and CDR2 is YYREEE in the germline V gene (reference sequence). The CDR3 spells CASSSSEGSSSYNEQFF. The DNA for the CDR3 is TGTGCCAGCAGCTCCAGCGAGGGCTCCAGCTCCTACAATGAGCAGTTCTTC.

The genes are TRBV18 and TRBJ2-5, with D maybe TRBD1 (5 bases). Germline V lookup: CDR1 KGHSH, CDR2 LQKENI. V was clipped by 2 bases and J by 4 bases, with 8 bases between them. This CDR3 is 13 amino acids long. CDR3 amino acids: CASSPGASETQYF. As DNA, the CDR3 is TGTGCCAGCTCACCAGGGGCCTCAGAGACCCAGTACTTC.

Written as DNA, the CDR3 is TGCGCCAGCAGCCAGATCCGGGCTTCAAATGGCTACACCTTC. This gives the protein CASSQIRASNGYTF. The chain combines TRBV4-1 with TRBJ1-2; no clear D. This CDR3 region has 14 residues. The germline V and J ends were trimmed by 3 bases and 6 bases, with 14 bases remaining between them. Germline lookup yields CDR1 MGHRA and CDR2 YSYEKL.

The rearrangement uses TRBV19 and TRBJ1-3; D uncertain. Looked up from germline, CDR1 is LNHDA and CDR2 is SQIVND (reference sequence). The CDR3 contains 15 residues. Deletions cut 3 bases from V and 0 bases from J, with 9 bases between. This CDR3 reads CASSIGGNSGNTIYF. The CDR3 DNA follows: TGTGCCAGTAGTATCGGCGGGAACTCTGGAAACACCATATATTTT.

V usage is TRBV5-5 and J usage is TRBJ2-7; perhaps TRBD2 as D (5 bases). V lost 4 bases and J 6 bases, leaving 8 bases between the germline ends. The CDR3 contains 11 residues. CDR1 and CDR2 (germline): SGHKS, YYEKEE (reference sequence). In DNA form, the CDR3 reads TGTGCCAGCAGCCGCGGAGGCGAGCAGTACTTC. The encoded protein is CASSRGGEQYF.

This clone was observed a single time. This chain uses TRBV7-8 with TRBJ1-2; no reliable D call. The CDR3 is 13 residues long. Germline CDR1 SGHVS, CDR2 FQNEAQ. The V gene lost 1 base and the J gene lost 4 bases, with 7 bases spanning the gap. The CDR3 DNA reads TGTGCCAGCAGCTTAGACAGTCCCTATGGCTACACCTTC. It codes for CASSLDSPYGYTF. Full variable domain (outside the CDR3, taken from reference TRBV7-8 and TRBJ1-2): GAGVSQSPRYKVAKRGQDVALRCDPISGHVSLFWYQQALGQGPEFLTYFQNEAQLDKSGLPSDRFFAERPEGSVSTLKIQRTQQEDSAVYLCASSLDSPYGYTFGSGTRLTVV.

This clone has just a few counts. The chain couples TRBV10-3 to TRBJ2-2; 8 bases align to TRBD2. The CDR3 has 13 amino acids. Germline assignment: CDR1 ENHRY and CDR2 SYGVKD. V gave up 7 bases and J gave up 6 bases; unmatched junction bases: 4. The CDR3 reads CAIKGREAGELFF. The CDR3 DNA reads TGTGCCATCAAAGGGCGGGAGGCCGGGGAGCTGTTTTTT.

The CDR3 sequence: CAISESGGTGRVGEQYF. DNA of the CDR3: TGTGCCATCAGTGAGTCAGGAGGGACAGGGCGCGTGGGAGAGCAGTACTTC. V is TRBV10-3 and J is TRBJ2-7; TRBD1 agrees at 9 bases. Trimming at V came to 0 bases and at J to 7 bases, leaving 13 bases not matched to a gene. The germline gives CDR1 ENHRY, CDR2 SYGVKD. This CDR3 is 17 amino acids long.

This clone was seen a single time. V and J are TRBV7-2 and TRBJ2-3; the D is unclear. Trimming took 5 bases from V and 3 from J, leaving 15 bases between them. The germline CDR1 and CDR2 sequences are SGHTA and FQGNSA. The CDR3 is 15 amino acids. CDR3 loop: CASSMVGDGTDTQYF. In DNA, the CDR3 is TGTGCCAGCAGCATGGTGGGCGATGGTACAGATACGCAGTATTTT.

The CDR3 DNA follows: TGTGCCAGCAGCATCGGACTAGCGGCGTCCTACGAGCAGTACTTC. Protein product: CASSIGLAASYEQYF. This rearrangement joins TRBV7-2 to TRBJ2-7, with 10 bases identical to TRBD2. The CDR3 runs to 15 residues. Germline V gene sequence: CDR1 SGHTA, CDR2 FQGNSA. V gave up 5 bases and J gave up 1 base; unmatched junction bases: 5.

The V call is TRBV7-9, the J call TRBJ2-2; 8 nucleotides line up with TRBD1. V lost 3 bases and J lost 2; bases outside the gene matches: 8. Per the germline V gene, CDR1 is SEHNR and CDR2 is FQNEAQ (reference sequence). The CDR3 length is 17 residues. The CDR3 region has the DNA TGTGCCAGCAGCTTCCCAGGGGGCACATTTAACACCGGGGAGCTGTTTTTT. It is translated as CASSFPGGTFNTGELFF.

This chain uses TRBV4-3 with TRBJ1-1; maybe TRBD1 (5 bases). This CDR3 is 15 amino acids long. Germline-derived CDR1 and CDR2 are LGHNA and YSLEER. V lost 1 base and J 3 bases, leaving 12 bases between the germline ends. This CDR3 is CASSQVSRGDTEAFF. The CDR3 nucleotides are TGCGCCAGCAGCCAAGTATCGCGAGGGGACACTGAAGCTTTCTTT.

V gene TRBV10-1 combines with J gene TRBJ1-1; D is possibly TRBD1 (6 bases). CDR3 length equals 15 residues. V was trimmed by 3 bases and J by 3 bases, leaving 14 bases between them. Germline V gene sequence: CDR1 WNHNN, CDR2 SYGVQD (reference sequence). The CDR3 loop reads CASSDRGGSDTEAFF. In nucleotides, the CDR3 is TGCGCCAGCAGTGATAGAGGGGGGAGCGACACTGAAGCTTTCTTT.

To note about this clone: The junction does not match germline at one end; this may be a read error. The rearrangement joins TRBV11-2 to TRBJ1-2, with 8 bases that match TRBD1. CDR3 length equals 13 residues. Germline V CDR1 and CDR2: SGHAT, FQNNGV. The CDR3 reads CASSLIGGTGGRF. The CDR3 nucleotides are TGTGCCAGCAGCTTAATAGGTGGGACAGGAGGACGGTTC.

The chain couples TRBV4-3 to TRBJ2-7; D unresolved. The CDR3 sequence is 13 residues long. In germline, CDR1 is LGHNA, CDR2 YSLEER. The V end lost 3 bases, the J end lost 0 bases, and 6 bases lay between the germline ends. The CDR3 spells CASSHPNSYEQYF. The DNA of the CDR3 is TGCGCCAGCAGCCACCCCAACTCCTACGAGCAGTACTTC.

The chain recombines TRBV7-9 with TRBJ2-5, with a weak D call TRBD1 (6 bases). The tail of the sequence fits TRBJ2-7 better, so the J call may be wrong. The germline V gene encodes CDR1 SEHNR and CDR2 FQNEAQ (reference sequence). The CDR3 consists of 13 residues. The CDR3 sequence is CASSLEQGYEQYF. The CDR3, as DNA: TGTGCCAGCAGCTTAGAACAGGGCTACGAGCAGTACTTC.

The V and J genes are TRBV19 and TRBJ1-1; the match to TRBD1 covers 8 bases. Germline CDR1 and CDR2: LNHDA and SQIVND (reference sequence). The length of the CDR3 is 18 residues. J lost 2 bases, V lost 8 bases, and 19 bases had no gene match. DNA of the CDR3: TGTGCCAGTGGAGGGAGACAGGGGACTCCGATCCTCAACACTGAAGCTTTCTTT. Translated: CASGGRQGTPILNTEAFF. The full variable domain, its missing parts supplied by reference TRBV19 and TRBJ1-1, is DGGITQSPKYLFRKEGQNVTLSCEQNLNHDAMYWYRQDPGQGLRLIYYSQIVNDFQKGDIAEGYSVSREKKESFPLTVTSAQKNPTAFYLCASGGRQGTPILNTEAFFGQGTRLTVV.

This clone is medium-sized within its sample. This chain joins TRBV4-3 and TRBJ1-5; possibly TRBD1 for D (5 bases). The germline CDR1 and CDR2 sequences are LGHNA and YSLEER. The CDR3 is 15 amino acids. The ends were cut back, 5 bases at V and 5 bases at J, with 16 bases in the middle. The CDR3 is CASSTSGTDYQPQHF. As DNA, the CDR3 is TGCGCCAGCAGCACTAGCGGGACTGACTATCAGCCCCAGCATTTT.